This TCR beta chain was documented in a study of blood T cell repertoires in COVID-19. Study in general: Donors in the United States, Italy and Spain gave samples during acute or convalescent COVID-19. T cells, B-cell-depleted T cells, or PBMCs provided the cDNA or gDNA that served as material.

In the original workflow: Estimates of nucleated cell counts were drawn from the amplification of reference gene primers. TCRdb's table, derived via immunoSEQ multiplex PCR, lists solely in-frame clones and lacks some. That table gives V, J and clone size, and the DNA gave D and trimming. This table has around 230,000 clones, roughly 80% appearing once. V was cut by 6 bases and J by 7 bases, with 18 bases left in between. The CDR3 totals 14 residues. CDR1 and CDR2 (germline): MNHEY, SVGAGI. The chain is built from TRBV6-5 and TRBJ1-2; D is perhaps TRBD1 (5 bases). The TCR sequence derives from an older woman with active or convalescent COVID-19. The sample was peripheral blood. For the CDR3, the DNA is TGTGCCAGCAGCCGGGGGTCTTCTGGGGTTGGCTACACCTTC. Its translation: CASSRGSSGVGYTF.